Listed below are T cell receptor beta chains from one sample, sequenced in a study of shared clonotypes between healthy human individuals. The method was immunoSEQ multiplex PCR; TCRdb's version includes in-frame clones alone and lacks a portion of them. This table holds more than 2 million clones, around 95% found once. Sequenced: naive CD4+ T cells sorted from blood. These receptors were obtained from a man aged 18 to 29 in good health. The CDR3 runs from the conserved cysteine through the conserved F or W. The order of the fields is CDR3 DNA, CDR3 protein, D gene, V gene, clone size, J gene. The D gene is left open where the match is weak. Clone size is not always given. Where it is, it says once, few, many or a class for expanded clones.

CDR3 DNA: TGTGCCAGCAGCTTCTTACAGCCCCAGCATTTT
CDR3 protein: CASSFLQPQHF
D gene: -
V gene: TRBV7-4
clone size: -
J gene: TRBJ1-5

CDR3 DNA: TGTGCCAGCAGCCGACTAGCGGGGGATACCTACGAGCAGTACTTC
CDR3 protein: CASSRLAGDTYEQYF
D gene: TRBD2
V gene: TRBV6-5
clone size: -
J gene: TRBJ2-7

CDR3 DNA: -
CDR3 protein: CAWGGGSRAFF
D gene: -
V gene: TRBV30
clone size: -
J gene: TRBJ2-1

CDR3 DNA: TGTGCCAGCAGTACCGGGTACGCAACTAATGAAAAACTGTTTTTT
CDR3 protein: CASSTGYATNEKLFF
D gene: -
V gene: TRBV6-6
clone size: -
J gene: TRBJ1-4

CDR3 DNA: TGTGCCAGCAGCTTGAGTGACAGGTTCAATCAGCCCCAGCATTTT
CDR3 protein: CASSLSDRFNQPQHF
D gene: -
V gene: TRBV5-6
clone size: -
J gene: TRBJ1-5

CDR3 DNA: TGTGCCAGCAGCGCCCCCGTTTGGAGGGACACCGGGGAGCTGTTTTTT
CDR3 protein: CASSAPVWRDTGELFF
D gene: -
V gene: TRBV9
clone size: -
J gene: TRBJ2-2

CDR3 DNA: TGTGCCATCAGTGAGTCAGTTCAAGAGACCCAGTACTTC
CDR3 protein: CAISESVQETQYF
D gene: -
V gene: TRBV10-3
clone size: -
J gene: TRBJ2-5

CDR3 DNA: TGTGCCAGCAGCTTACAGGGGAACACCGGGGAGCTGTTTTTT
CDR3 protein: CASSLQGNTGELFF
D gene: -
V gene: TRBV7-9
clone size: -
J gene: TRBJ2-2

CDR3 DNA: TGTGCCAGCACTCAAGACGGTACCTACGAGCAGTACTTC
CDR3 protein: CASTQDGTYEQYF
D gene: -
V gene: TRBV28
clone size: -
J gene: TRBJ2-7

CDR3 DNA: TGCGCCAGCAGCGGAAGACAGGGGATAACACTGGAAGCTTTCTTT
CDR3 protein: CASSGRQGITLEAFF
D gene: TRBD1
V gene: TRBV5-1
clone size: -
J gene: TRBJ1-1

CDR3 DNA: TGCGCCAGCAGGTGGACAGACGACTTCTATTACGAGCAGTACTTC
CDR3 protein: CASRWTDDFYYEQYF
D gene: -
V gene: TRBV4-1
clone size: -
J gene: TRBJ2-7

CDR3 DNA: TGCGCCAGCAGCCTTGGACTAGCGGCCACAGATACGCAGTATTTT
CDR3 protein: CASSLGLAATDTQYF
D gene: TRBD2
V gene: TRBV4-1
clone size: -
J gene: TRBJ2-3

CDR3 DNA: TGTGCCAGCAGCTTCTCGGGACAGGTAGAGCAGTTCTTC
CDR3 protein: CASSFSGQVEQFF
D gene: TRBD1
V gene: TRBV7-9
clone size: -
J gene: TRBJ2-1

CDR3 DNA: TGCGCCAGCAGCGTTTCCGGGACTAGCGGGAGCATGGATACGCAGTATTTT
CDR3 protein: CASSVSGTSGSMDTQYF
D gene: TRBD2
V gene: TRBV4-1
clone size: -
J gene: TRBJ2-3

CDR3 DNA: TGCGCCAGCAGCCCCTTCGGGGGCACAGATACGCAGTATTTT
CDR3 protein: CASSPFGGTDTQYF
D gene: -
V gene: TRBV4-1
clone size: -
J gene: TRBJ2-3

CDR3 DNA: TGCAGCGCGGGACTCTCCTACTTGAATGAGCAGTTCTTC
CDR3 protein: CSAGLSYLNEQFF
D gene: -
V gene: TRBV29-1
clone size: -
J gene: TRBJ2-1

CDR3 DNA: TGTGCCAGCAGACGGGGCCCCACCACAGATACGCAGTATTTT
CDR3 protein: CASRRGPTTDTQYF
D gene: -
V gene: TRBV6-5
clone size: -
J gene: TRBJ2-3

CDR3 DNA: TGCGCCAGCAGCCCGAAGGTTGACTCGGGGTCTCTCGAGCAGTACTTC
CDR3 protein: CASSPKVDSGSLEQYF
D gene: -
V gene: TRBV5-1
clone size: few
J gene: TRBJ2-7

CDR3 DNA: TGTGCCAGCAGCCCCCAGTGGGGGGCAGGCACTGAAGCTTTCTTT
CDR3 protein: CASSPQWGAGTEAFF
D gene: -
V gene: TRBV9
clone size: -
J gene: TRBJ1-1

CDR3 DNA: TGTGCCAGCAGCGCGACAGGCTCCTATAATTCACCCCTCCACTTT
CDR3 protein: CASSATGSYNSPLHF
D gene: -
V gene: TRBV6-6
clone size: -
J gene: TRBJ1-6

CDR3 DNA: TGTGCCAGCTCACAGCTCCAGGGGGGGTACACTGAAGCTTTCTTT
CDR3 protein: CASSQLQGGYTEAFF
D gene: TRBD1
V gene: TRBV18
clone size: -
J gene: TRBJ1-1

CDR3 DNA: TGCGCCAGCAGTCCTTATCCGGGACAGGGCACCGGGGAGCTGTTTTTT
CDR3 protein: CASSPYPGQGTGELFF
D gene: TRBD1
V gene: TRBV10-2
clone size: -
J gene: TRBJ2-2

CDR3 DNA: TGTGCCAGCACCCTAAGGGGACAGGGACTTAATGAGCAGTTCTTC
CDR3 protein: CASTLRGQGLNEQFF
D gene: TRBD1
V gene: TRBV7-2
clone size: -
J gene: TRBJ2-1

CDR3 DNA: TGCGCCAGCAGCCATCTTGACAGGCCGAGCAATCAGCCCCAGCATTTT
CDR3 protein: CASSHLDRPSNQPQHF
D gene: -
V gene: TRBV4-1
clone size: -
J gene: TRBJ1-5

CDR3 DNA: TGCGCCAGCAGCCGGGTGGTAGCCCCGTACAATGAGCAGTTCTTC
CDR3 protein: CASSRVVAPYNEQFF
D gene: -
V gene: TRBV4-1
clone size: many
J gene: TRBJ2-1

CDR3 DNA: TGCGCCAGCAGCCCGGAAGGGGGCCTGGGAGGGGCCAACGTCCTGACTTTC
CDR3 protein: CASSPEGGLGGANVLTF
D gene: TRBD1
V gene: TRBV4-1
clone size: -
J gene: TRBJ2-6

CDR3 DNA: TGTGCCTGGAGTGTATCACGGAACATGAACACTGAAGCTTTCTTT
CDR3 protein: CAWSVSRNMNTEAFF
D gene: -
V gene: TRBV30
clone size: -
J gene: TRBJ1-1

CDR3 DNA: TGTGCCAGCAGTCCAAGAGCAGGGTGGCAAACCGGGGAGCTGTTTTTT
CDR3 protein: CASSPRAGWQTGELFF
D gene: -
V gene: TRBV2
clone size: -
J gene: TRBJ2-2

CDR3 DNA: TGCGCCAGCAGCTTGGCCGGGACAGGCAGCAATCAGCCCCAGCATTTT
CDR3 protein: CASSLAGTGSNQPQHF
D gene: TRBD1
V gene: TRBV5-1
clone size: -
J gene: TRBJ1-5

CDR3 DNA: TGTGCCAGCAGATCCGACAGGGACACCGGGGAGCTGTTTTTT
CDR3 protein: CASRSDRDTGELFF
D gene: TRBD1
V gene: TRBV2
clone size: -
J gene: TRBJ2-2

CDR3 DNA: TGTGCCAGTAGCAGCGGTCAGCCCCAGCATTTT
CDR3 protein: CASSSGQPQHF
D gene: -
V gene: TRBV19
clone size: -
J gene: TRBJ1-5

CDR3 DNA: TGTGCCAGCAGTGCTGGGCCAGGCCGAAATGAAAAACTGTTTTTT
CDR3 protein: CASSAGPGRNEKLFF
D gene: -
V gene: TRBV2
clone size: once
J gene: TRBJ1-4

CDR3 DNA: TGTGCCAGCAGCTTAGAAGGTGGAGGTGGCTACACCTTC
CDR3 protein: CASSLEGGGGYTF
D gene: -
V gene: TRBV7-9
clone size: -
J gene: TRBJ1-2

CDR3 DNA: TGTGCCAGCAGCGGACTAGCGGGGGCCTACAATGAGCAGTTCTTC
CDR3 protein: CASSGLAGAYNEQFF
D gene: TRBD2
V gene: TRBV2
clone size: -
J gene: TRBJ2-1

CDR3 DNA: TGTGCCAGCAGCTCGGACAGACAATGGCCCCAGCATTTT
CDR3 protein: CASSSDRQWPQHF
D gene: -
V gene: TRBV11-2
clone size: -
J gene: TRBJ1-5

CDR3 DNA: TGTGCCAGCAGTTCCCCGGTCAATCAGCCCCAGCATTTT
CDR3 protein: CASSSPVNQPQHF
D gene: -
V gene: TRBV6-6
clone size: -
J gene: TRBJ1-5

CDR3 DNA: TGTGCCAGCAGCACAGTGGGTCCGGGGGAGCAGTTCTTC
CDR3 protein: CASSTVGPGEQFF
D gene: -
V gene: TRBV7-9
clone size: once
J gene: TRBJ2-1

CDR3 DNA: TGCGCCAGCAGCTTCGACCGATTAAACCACGAGCAGTACTTC
CDR3 protein: CASSFDRLNHEQYF
D gene: -
V gene: TRBV5-1
clone size: -
J gene: TRBJ2-7

CDR3 DNA: TGTGCCAGCAGTGCGAGTCCAGGGGATCAGCCCCAGCATTTT
CDR3 protein: CASSASPGDQPQHF
D gene: -
V gene: TRBV6-5
clone size: -
J gene: TRBJ1-5

CDR3 DNA: TGTGCCAGCACCGGGACAGCTAACTATGGCTACACCTTC
CDR3 protein: CASTGTANYGYTF
D gene: TRBD1
V gene: TRBV19
clone size: -
J gene: TRBJ1-2

CDR3 DNA: TGTGCCAGCGGAGATACGCAGTATTTT
CDR3 protein: CASGDTQYF
D gene: -
V gene: TRBV7-2
clone size: once
J gene: TRBJ2-3

CDR3 DNA: TGTGCCAGCAGGACAGCAAGCAATCAGCCCCAGCATTTT
CDR3 protein: CASRTASNQPQHF
D gene: -
V gene: TRBV21-1
clone size: -
J gene: TRBJ1-5

CDR3 DNA: TGTGCCAGCAGTTCGACAGTATATAATTCACCCCTCCACTTT
CDR3 protein: CASSSTVYNSPLHF
D gene: -
V gene: TRBV27
clone size: -
J gene: TRBJ1-6

CDR3 DNA: TGTGCCACCACCTCCCGGGACCTCGTCACAGATACGCAGTATTTT
CDR3 protein: CATTSRDLVTDTQYF
D gene: -
V gene: TRBV10-3
clone size: -
J gene: TRBJ2-3

CDR3 DNA: TGTGCCAGTAGTAGACAGGGTAAAACTAATGAAAAACTGTTTTTT
CDR3 protein: CASSRQGKTNEKLFF
D gene: TRBD1
V gene: TRBV19
clone size: -
J gene: TRBJ1-4

CDR3 DNA: TGCGCCAGCAGCTGGGAGGACAGCCACACTGAAGCTTTCTTT
CDR3 protein: CASSWEDSHTEAFF
D gene: -
V gene: TRBV5-1
clone size: -
J gene: TRBJ1-1

CDR3 DNA: TGTGCCAGTAGTCCGACAGAGCTAGCCAAAAACATTCAGTACTTC
CDR3 protein: CASSPTELAKNIQYF
D gene: -
V gene: TRBV19
clone size: -
J gene: TRBJ2-4

CDR3 DNA: TGTGCCAGCAGTCCGGACAGCAATCAGCCCCAGCATTTT
CDR3 protein: CASSPDSNQPQHF
D gene: -
V gene: TRBV2
clone size: -
J gene: TRBJ1-5

CDR3 DNA: TGTGCCAGCAGCTTACACCGGGACAGATACACAGATACGCAGTATTTT
CDR3 protein: CASSLHRDRYTDTQYF
D gene: TRBD1
V gene: TRBV5-4
clone size: -
J gene: TRBJ2-3

CDR3 DNA: TGCGCCAGCAGCTTGGGACAGGGTTACAATCAGCCCCAGCATTTT
CDR3 protein: CASSLGQGYNQPQHF
D gene: TRBD1
V gene: TRBV5-1
clone size: -
J gene: TRBJ1-5

CDR3 DNA: TGTGCCTGGAGTCAGAGAGGCTACACCTTC
CDR3 protein: CAWSQRGYTF
D gene: -
V gene: TRBV30
clone size: -
J gene: TRBJ1-2